This T cell receptor (beta chain) is drawn from a study of response to subunit inactivated influenza vaccine. TCRdb analysed the RT-PCR reads with MiXCR anew, one entry per CDR3 protein. The sample records roughly 630,000 distinct CDR3 sequences, 13% to 15% being singletons. Trimming pared 3 bases from V and 1 base from J, leaving 9 bases between. Germline V CDR1 and CDR2: GTSNPN, SVGIG (reference sequence). The CDR3 runs 14 residues. This chain uses TRBV30 with TRBJ2-2; no definite D call. This clonotype was obtained from a man aged 45-65 years who received an inactivated influenza vaccine. This material consisted of PBMCs from blood, taken 14 days before vaccination. The CDR3 reads CAWRHTLNTGELFF. As DNA, the CDR3 is TGTGCCTGGAGACACACTCTGAACACCGGGGAGCTGTTTTTT.